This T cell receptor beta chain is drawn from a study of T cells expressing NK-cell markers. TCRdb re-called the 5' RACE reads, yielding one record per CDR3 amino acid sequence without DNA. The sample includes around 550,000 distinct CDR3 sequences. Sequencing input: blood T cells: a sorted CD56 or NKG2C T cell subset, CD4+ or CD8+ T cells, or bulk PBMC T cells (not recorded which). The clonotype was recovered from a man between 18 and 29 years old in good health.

The CDR3 reads CASSPWGTANEKLFF. The gene calls are TRBV6-1 and TRBJ1-4; TCRdb returns TRBD1, unconfirmable since there is no DNA. The CDR3 sequence is 15 residues long. Germline V gene sequence: CDR1 MNHNS, CDR2 SASEGT.